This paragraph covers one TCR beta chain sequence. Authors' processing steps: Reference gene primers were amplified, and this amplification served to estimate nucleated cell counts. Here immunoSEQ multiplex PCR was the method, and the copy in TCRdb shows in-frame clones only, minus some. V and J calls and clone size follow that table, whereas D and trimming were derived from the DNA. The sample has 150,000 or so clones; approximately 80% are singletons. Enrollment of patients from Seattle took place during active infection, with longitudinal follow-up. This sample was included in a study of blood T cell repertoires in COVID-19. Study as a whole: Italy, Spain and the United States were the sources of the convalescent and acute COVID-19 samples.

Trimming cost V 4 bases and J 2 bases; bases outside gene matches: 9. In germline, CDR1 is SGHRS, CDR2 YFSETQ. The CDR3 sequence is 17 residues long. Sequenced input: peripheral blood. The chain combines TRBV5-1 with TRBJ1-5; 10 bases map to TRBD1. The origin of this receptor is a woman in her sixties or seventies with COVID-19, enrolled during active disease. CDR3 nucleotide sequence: TGCGCCAGCAGCCAAGGTACCGGGACAGGGGGCAATCAGCCCCAGCATTTT. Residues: CASSQGTGTGGNQPQHF.